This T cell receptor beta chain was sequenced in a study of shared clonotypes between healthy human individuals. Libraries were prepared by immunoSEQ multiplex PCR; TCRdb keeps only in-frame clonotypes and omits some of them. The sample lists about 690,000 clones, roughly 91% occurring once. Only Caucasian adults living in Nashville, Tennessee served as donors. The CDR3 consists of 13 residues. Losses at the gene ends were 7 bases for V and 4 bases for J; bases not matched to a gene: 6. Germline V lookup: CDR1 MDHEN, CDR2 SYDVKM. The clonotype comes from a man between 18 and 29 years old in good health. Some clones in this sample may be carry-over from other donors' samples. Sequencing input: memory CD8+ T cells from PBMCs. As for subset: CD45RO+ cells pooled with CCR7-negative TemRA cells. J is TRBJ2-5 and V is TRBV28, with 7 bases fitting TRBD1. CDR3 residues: CASMTGFGETQYF. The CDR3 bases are TGTGCCAGCATGACAGGGTTCGGAGAGACCCAGTACTTC.